One sample yielded the 24 T cell receptor beta chains listed below, sequenced in a study of blood T cell repertoires in COVID-19. Only in-frame clones appear in the TCRdb table, and some are missing; sequencing was by immunoSEQ multiplex PCR. The sample holds some 180,000 clones, 75% to 90% seen once. The material sequenced was peripheral blood. Receptors were obtained from a woman aged 40 to 50 with COVID-19, enrolled during active disease.

The J gene is TRBJ1-1, the V gene TRBV9; D uncertain. CDR3 length: 15 residues. Germline V lookup: CDR1 SGDLS, CDR2 YYNGEE. Trimming took off 0 bases at V and 5 bases at J, with 14 bases between the two ends. The CDR3 loop reads CASSVVDRRRTEAFF. CDR3 DNA: TGTGCCAGCAGCGTAGTCGACCGGAGGCGGACTGAAGCTTTCTTT.

This clone was recorded only once. The chain joins TRBV28 to TRBJ2-6; TRBD2 matches 10 bases. V was pared by 2 bases and J by 0 bases, with 4 bases of the junction left unmatched. Germline-derived CDR1 and CDR2 are MDHEN and SYDVKM. The CDR3 consists of 18 residues. The CDR3 protein is CASSLAIAGGSGANVLTF. CDR3 bases: TGTGCCAGCAGTTTAGCGATAGCGGGGGGCTCTGGGGCCAACGTCCTGACTTTC.

J is TRBJ2-5 and V is TRBV7-9, with a possible D match to TRBD2 (5 bases). Trimming stripped 1 base from V and 2 bases from J, with 11 bases between. The CDR3 is made up of 15 amino acids. CDR1 is SEHNR and CDR2 is FQNEAQ in the germline V gene (reference sequence). The CDR3 bases are TGTGCCAGCAGCTTAGAGCGGCGAAGGCAAGAGACCCAGTACTTC. Translation gives CASSLERRRQETQYF. Drawing the rest from reference TRBV7-9 and TRBJ2-5, the complete variable domain is DTGVSQNPRHKITKRGQNVTFRCDPISEHNRLYWYRQTLGQGPEFLTYFQNEAQLEKSRLLSDRFSAERPKGSFSTLEIQRTEQGDSAMYLCASSLERRRQETQYFGPGTRLLVL.

V usage is TRBV19 and J usage is TRBJ1-2; D not resolved. The germline gives CDR1 LNHDA, CDR2 SQIVND (reference sequence). The germline V and J ends were trimmed by 5 bases and 3 bases, with 4 bases remaining between them. The CDR3 sequence is 11 residues long. DNA of the CDR3: TGTGCCAGTAGTCGGGACTATGGCTACACCTTC. This gives the protein CASSRDYGYTF. Variable domain in full (rest from reference TRBV19 and TRBJ1-2): DGGITQSPKYLFRKEGQNVTLSCEQNLNHDAMYWYRQDPGQGLRLIYYSQIVNDFQKGDIAEGYSVSREKKESFPLTVTSAQKNPTAFYLCASSRDYGYTFGSGTRLTVV.

This clone turned up a few times. V is TRBV3-1 (or the pseudogene TRBV3-2) and J is TRBJ2-2; TRBD1 is a possible D gene (5 bases). This CDR3 is built from 15 residues. CDR1 and CDR2 from the germline V gene are LGHDT and YNNKEL (reference sequence). V lost 3 bases, J lost 3 bases, and 11 bases lay in between. The CDR3 region is CASSQKGADTGELFF. The CDR3 DNA reads TGTGCCAGCAGCCAGAAAGGGGCCGACACCGGGGAGCTGTTTTTT.

The rearrangement joins TRBV2 to TRBJ1-4, with TRBD1 as a possible D gene (5 bases). This CDR3 is built from 14 residues. Per germline, CDR1 SNHLY and CDR2 FYNNEI. The ends were cut back, 6 bases at V and 10 bases at J, with 18 bases in the middle. The CDR3 bases are TGTGCCAGCAGGGGCGGAGGGGCTGGGGGAAAACTGTTTTTT. This translates into CASRGGGAGGKLFF.

The gene calls are TRBV7-9 and TRBJ2-5; 13 nucleotides match TRBD2. The germline V gene encodes CDR1 SEHNR and CDR2 FQNEAQ (reference sequence). Trimming removed 2 bases from V and 2 bases from J; junction bases left unmatched: 2. The CDR3 runs 16 residues. The CDR3 is CASSLTTSGGQETQYF. CDR3 in DNA: TGTGCCAGCAGCTTAACGACTAGCGGGGGGCAAGAGACCCAGTACTTC.

The gene calls are TRBV7-2 and TRBJ2-7; TRBD2 matches at 10 bases. The CDR3 extends over 15 amino acids. V lost 5 bases to trimming and J lost 2 bases; unmatched junction nucleotides: 6. The germline V gene encodes CDR1 SGHTA and CDR2 FQGNSA. Here the CDR3 reads CASSRRLAGTYEQYF. The CDR3 region has the DNA TGTGCCAGCAGCCGTAGACTAGCGGGCACCTACGAGCAGTACTTC.

This chain joins TRBV6-5 and TRBJ1-1; TRBD1 matches at 11 bases. Germline loops: CDR1 MNHEY, CDR2 SVGAGI. The CDR3 has 15 residues. With V trimmed by 2 bases and J by 4 bases, 3 bases remained unmatched. This CDR3 reads CASSYPGTGGTEAFF. For the CDR3, the DNA is TGTGCCAGCAGTTACCCCGGGACAGGGGGCACTGAAGCTTTCTTT.

About this clone itself: Within the sample, other DNA sequences also encode this same CDR3. The V and J genes are TRBV7-9 and TRBJ1-1; TRBD1 might be the D (5 bases). Trimming stripped 1 base from V and 1 base from J, with 10 bases between. The CDR3 is 15 amino acids. Germline values: CDR1 SEHNR, CDR2 FQNEAQ (reference sequence). CDR3 sequence reads: CASSLVGRENTEAFF. CDR3 DNA sequence: TGTGCCAGCAGCTTAGTAGGCAGGGAGAACACTGAAGCTTTCTTT.

The V gene is TRBV27, the J gene TRBJ2-7; TRBD1 is a possible D gene (6 bases). Germline CDR1 reads MNHEY; CDR2 reads SMNVEV (reference sequence). This CDR3 spans 14 amino acids. Trimming pared 5 bases from V and 1 base from J, leaving 12 bases between. CDR3 amino acids: CASSALGQSYEQYF. The CDR3 region has the DNA TGTGCCAGCAGTGCTCTTGGACAGTCCTACGAGCAGTACTTC.

This chain connects TRBV7-6 to TRBJ2-1; 9 positions match TRBD2. CDR3 length equals 15 residues. Trimming removed 2 bases from V and 10 bases from J; junction bases left unmatched: 9. Germline values: CDR1 SGHVS, CDR2 FNYEAQ. The CDR3 here is CASSLILAGYQEQFF. The CDR3, as DNA: TGTGCCAGCAGCTTAATCCTAGCGGGGTATCAGGAGCAGTTCTTC.

The chain recombines TRBV5-4 with TRBJ1-2; D not resolved. Germline V gene sequence: CDR1 SGHNT, CDR2 YYREEE (reference sequence). This CDR3 is 12 amino acids long. The germline V and J ends were trimmed by 0 bases and 5 bases, with 5 bases remaining between them. CDR3 residues: CASSLVGYGYTF. The CDR3 region has the DNA TGTGCCAGCAGCTTGGTCGGTTATGGCTACACCTTC.

This sequence joins TRBV9 and TRBJ2-7; D possibly corresponds to TRBD2 (6 bases). CDR1 SGDLS and CDR2 YYNGEE come from the germline V gene. Trimming stripped 0 bases from V and 0 bases from J, with 13 bases between. CDR3 size: 16 residues. The CDR3 DNA follows: TGTGCCAGCAGCGTAGCTTCCAGCGGGTCCTCCTACGAGCAGTACTTC. Its translation is CASSVASSGSSYEQYF. Complete variable domain (other parts from reference TRBV9 and TRBJ2-7): DSGVTQTPKHLITATGQRVTLRCSPRSGDLSVYWYQQSLDQGLQFLIQYYNGEERAKGNILERFSAQQFPDLHSELNLSSLELGDSALYFCASSVASSGSSYEQYFGPGTRLTVT.

This clone occurred many times. This chain uses TRBV5-1 with TRBJ1-3; TRBD1 matches at 7 bases. CDR1 is SGHRS and CDR2 is YFSETQ in the germline V gene. The V segment lost 2 bases and the J segment 2 bases; nucleotides outside the gene matches: 1. This CDR3 has 14 amino acids. The CDR3 DNA is TGCGCCAGCAGCTTAGGGACAGCTGGAAACACCATATATTTT. Its translation: CASSLGTAGNTIYF.

The DNA of the CDR3 is TGTGCCAGCAGTTACCGGGGCTACAATGAGCAGTTCTTC. It codes for CASSYRGYNEQFF. The rearrangement links TRBV6-5 to TRBJ2-1, with D possibly matching TRBD2 (5 bases). CDR3 length equals 13 residues. Germline V gene lookup returns CDR1 MNHEY and CDR2 SVGAGI. Deletions cut 2 bases from V and 3 bases from J, with 5 bases between.

This chain joins TRBV10-1 and TRBJ2-7; D gene unclear. This CDR3 is 12 amino acids long. The V end lost 5 bases, the J end lost 1 base, and 6 bases lay between the germline ends. CDR1 is WNHNN, CDR2 SYGVQD, per germline (reference sequence). This CDR3 is CASSSSSYEQYF. For the CDR3, the DNA is TGCGCCAGCAGTTCCTCTTCCTACGAGCAGTACTTC.

This clone was counted once. This rearrangement joins TRBV2 to TRBJ2-7, with D tentatively TRBD1 (5 bases). CDR3 length equals 16 residues. The V gene's germline CDR1 is SNHLY and CDR2 FYNNEI. Trimming took 0 bases from V and 2 from J, leaving 14 bases between them. In DNA, the CDR3 is TGTGCCAGCAGTGAAGCGCTTCTGAGACAGACCTACGAGCAGTACTTC. This translates into CASSEALLRQTYEQYF. Looking up the rest from reference TRBV2 and TRBJ2-7 gives the full variable domain: EPEVTQTPSHQVTQMGQEVILRCVPISNHLYFYWYRQILGQKVEFLVSFYNNEISEKSEIFDDQFSVERPDGSNFTLKIRSTKLEDSAMYFCASSEALLRQTYEQYFGPGTRLTVT.

On this clone itself: This sample includes further DNA sequences coding for the same CDR3. The V and J genes are TRBV12-3 or TRBV12-4 and TRBJ1-1; 7 positions agree with TRBD1. Losses at the gene ends were 7 bases for V and 1 base for J; bases not matched to a gene: 3. The CDR3 runs 13 residues. Here the CDR3 reads CASNRQGNTEAFF. CDR3 sequence (DNA): TGTGCCAGCAATAGACAGGGGAACACTGAAGCTTTCTTT.

Written as DNA, the CDR3 is TGTGCCAGTAATAAGTTTGGGACTAGCGGGGATAATACGCAGTATTTT. Translated: CASNKFGTSGDNTQYF. The chain links TRBV19 to TRBJ2-3, with 13 nucleotides matching TRBD2. The CDR3 sequence is 16 residues long. Germline trimming cut 7 bases from V and 7 bases from J; bases unmatched to any gene: 11. CDR1 and CDR2 from the germline V gene are LNHDA and SQIVND (reference sequence).

The chain has TRBV6-1 and TRBJ1-3; 7 positions match TRBD1. The germline V gene encodes CDR1 MNHNS and CDR2 SASEGT. The trim removed 5 bases at V and 0 bases at J, leaving 7 bases unmatched. CDR3 size: 16 residues. The CDR3 reads CASSQGQAGSGNTIYF. The CDR3 DNA reads TGTGCCAGCAGTCAAGGACAGGCGGGCTCTGGAAACACCATATATTTT.

The rearrangement joins TRBV6-5 to TRBJ1-4, with TRBD1 matching over 7 bases. V gave up 8 bases and J gave up 6 bases; unmatched junction bases: 12. CDR1 MNHEY and CDR2 SVGAGI come from the germline V gene. The CDR3 loop spans 15 amino acids. CDR3 in amino acids: CASREQGVIHEKLFF. DNA of the CDR3: TGTGCCAGCCGAGAGCAGGGGGTCATCCATGAAAAACTGTTTTTT.

The CDR3 DNA reads TGTGCCAGCAGCTTACGGCCCAGCGTAGAGCAGTACTTC. Its protein product is CASSLRPSVEQYF. V usage is TRBV13 and J usage is TRBJ2-7; D remains ambiguous. The germline V and J ends were trimmed by 2 bases and 7 bases, with 12 bases remaining between them. The length of the CDR3 is 13 residues. Germline V lookup: CDR1 PRHDT, CDR2 FYEKMQ (reference sequence).

The chain joins TRBV29-1 to TRBJ2-1; TRBD2 might be the D (6 bases). V lost 7 bases and J lost 2, with 12 bases in between. This CDR3 contains 13 residues. The V gene's germline CDR1 is SQVTM and CDR2 ANQGSEA. CDR3 sequence: CSANPGAYNEQFF. In DNA, the CDR3 is TGCAGCGCTAACCCGGGGGCCTACAATGAGCAGTTCTTC.